This TCR beta chain was obtained from a study of type 1 regulatory T cells. Study at large: T-allo10 is an in vitro-generated, Tr1-enriched CD4 T cell product specific for alloantigen.

TCRdb re-derived calls from the reads in MiXCR, one entry per CDR3 protein. In the table there are some 90,000 distinct CDR3 sequences, roughly 28% of which are singletons. The receptor's source is a human donor in good health. Sequencing was performed on CD4+ T cells, either the whole sample or a sorted fraction (not recorded which).

For the CDR3, the DNA is TGTGCCAGCAGGCCCCTGAGGACAGGGGGCGGCTATGGCTACACCTTC. Translation gives CASRPLRTGGGYGYTF. This chain joins TRBV27 and TRBJ1-2, with 11 bases matching TRBD1. Germline V gives CDR1 MNHEY, CDR2 SMNVEV (reference sequence). J was trimmed by 4 bases and V by 6 bases; bases with no gene match: 10. This CDR3 comprises 16 residues.